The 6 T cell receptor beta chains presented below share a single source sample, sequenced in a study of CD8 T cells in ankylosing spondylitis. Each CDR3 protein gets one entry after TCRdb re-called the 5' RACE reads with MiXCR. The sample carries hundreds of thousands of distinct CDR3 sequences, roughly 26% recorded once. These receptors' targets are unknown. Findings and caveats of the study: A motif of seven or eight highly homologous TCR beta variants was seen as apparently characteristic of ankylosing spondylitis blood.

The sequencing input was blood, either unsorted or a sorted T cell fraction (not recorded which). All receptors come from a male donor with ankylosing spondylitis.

The CDR3 is CASSGTPRNSPLHF. The CDR3, as DNA: TGTGCCAGCAGTGGGACACCTCGTAATTCACCCCTCCACTTT. This sequence joins TRBV25-1 and TRBJ1-6, with D possibly being TRBD1 (5 bases). The V end lost 4 bases, the J end lost 6 bases, and 10 bases lay between the germline ends. The CDR3 runs 14 residues. Per the germline V gene, CDR1 is MGHDK and CDR2 is SYGVNS.

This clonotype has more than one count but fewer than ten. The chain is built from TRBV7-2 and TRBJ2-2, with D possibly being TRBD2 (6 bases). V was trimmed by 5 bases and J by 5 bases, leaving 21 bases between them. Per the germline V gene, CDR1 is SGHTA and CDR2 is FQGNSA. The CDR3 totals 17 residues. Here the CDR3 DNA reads TGTGCCAGCAGCAACGGAGGGGCGTGGGGGTTGACCGGGGAGCTGTTTTTT. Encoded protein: CASSNGGAWGLTGELFF.

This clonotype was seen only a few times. In DNA, the CDR3 is TGCAGTGCTAGAGGAGGGGTCGGGGAAGCTTTCTTT. It codes for CSARGGVGEAFF. The chain recombines TRBV20-1 with TRBJ1-1; tentative D call: TRBD1 (5 bases). The V gene lost 1 base and the J gene lost 8 bases, with 11 bases spanning the gap. CDR3 length: 12 amino acids. CDR1 and CDR2 (germline): DFQATT, SNEGSKA (reference sequence).

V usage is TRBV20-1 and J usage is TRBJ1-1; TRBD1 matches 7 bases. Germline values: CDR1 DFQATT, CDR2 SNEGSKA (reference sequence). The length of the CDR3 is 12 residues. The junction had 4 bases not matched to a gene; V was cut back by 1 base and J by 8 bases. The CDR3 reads CSARVPGGEAFF. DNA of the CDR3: TGCAGTGCTAGAGTACCAGGGGGGGAAGCTTTCTTT.

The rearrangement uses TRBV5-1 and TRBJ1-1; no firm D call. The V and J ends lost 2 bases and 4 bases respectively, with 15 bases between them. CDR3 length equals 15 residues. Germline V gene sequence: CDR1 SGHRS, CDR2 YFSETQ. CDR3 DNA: TGCGCCAGCAGCTTCGGACTCTCCGGCCGCACTGAAGCTTTCTTT. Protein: CASSFGLSGRTEAFF.

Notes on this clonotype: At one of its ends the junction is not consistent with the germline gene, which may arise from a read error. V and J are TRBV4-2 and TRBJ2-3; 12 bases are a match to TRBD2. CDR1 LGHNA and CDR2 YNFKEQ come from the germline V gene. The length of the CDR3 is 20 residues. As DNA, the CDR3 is TGTGCCAGCAGCCAAGACTGGGCGGTACTAGCGGGAGGTACCACAGGTACGCAGTATTTT. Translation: CASSQDWAVLAGGTTGTQYF.